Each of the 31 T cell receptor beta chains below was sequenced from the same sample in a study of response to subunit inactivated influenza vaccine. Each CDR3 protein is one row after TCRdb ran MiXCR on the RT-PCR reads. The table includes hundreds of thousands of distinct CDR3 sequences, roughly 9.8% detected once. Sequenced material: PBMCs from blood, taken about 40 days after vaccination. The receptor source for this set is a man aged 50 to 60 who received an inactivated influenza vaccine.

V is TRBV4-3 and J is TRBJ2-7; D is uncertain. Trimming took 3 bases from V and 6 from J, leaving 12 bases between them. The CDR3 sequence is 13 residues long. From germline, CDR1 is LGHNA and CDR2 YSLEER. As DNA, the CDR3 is TGCGCCAGCAGCCAGAGCCCGGCCGGCGAGCAGTACTTC. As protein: CASSQSPAGEQYF.

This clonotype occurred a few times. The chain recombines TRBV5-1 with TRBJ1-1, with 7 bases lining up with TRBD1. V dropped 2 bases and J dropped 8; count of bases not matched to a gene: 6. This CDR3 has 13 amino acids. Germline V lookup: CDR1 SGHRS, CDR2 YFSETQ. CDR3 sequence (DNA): TGCGCCAGCAGCTTCCGGGACAGAGGCGAAGCTTTCTTT. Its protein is CASSFRDRGEAFF.

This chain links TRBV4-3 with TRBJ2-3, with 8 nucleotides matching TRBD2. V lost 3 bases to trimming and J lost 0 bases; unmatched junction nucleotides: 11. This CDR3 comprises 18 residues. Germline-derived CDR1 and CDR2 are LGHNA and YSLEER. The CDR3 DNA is TGCGCCAGCAGCCATGGACGAGGAGCGGGGGAAAGCACAGATACGCAGTATTTT. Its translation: CASSHGRGAGESTDTQYF.

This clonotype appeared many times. CDR3 DNA sequence: TGTGCCAGCAGCTTTGGATCCACCTACGAGCAGTACTTC. This encodes CASSFGSTYEQYF. V usage is TRBV5-6 and J usage is TRBJ2-7; D gene unclear. This CDR3 is built from 13 residues. From germline, CDR1 is SGHDT and CDR2 YYEEEE. Trimming cost V 2 bases and J 2 bases, with 8 bases left between them.

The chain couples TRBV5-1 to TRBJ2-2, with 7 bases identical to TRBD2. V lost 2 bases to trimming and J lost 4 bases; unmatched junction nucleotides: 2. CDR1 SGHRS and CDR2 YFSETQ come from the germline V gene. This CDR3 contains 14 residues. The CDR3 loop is CASSFPSGTGELFF. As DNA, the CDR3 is TGCGCCAGCAGCTTCCCTAGCGGCACCGGGGAGCTGTTTTTT.

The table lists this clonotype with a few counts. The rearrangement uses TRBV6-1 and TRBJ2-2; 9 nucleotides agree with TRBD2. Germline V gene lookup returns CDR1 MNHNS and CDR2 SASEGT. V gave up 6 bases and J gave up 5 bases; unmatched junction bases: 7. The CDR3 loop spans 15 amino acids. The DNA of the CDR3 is TGTGCCAGCAGCACACTAGCGGGCGGTACCGGGGAGCTGTTTTTT. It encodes CASSTLAGGTGELFF.

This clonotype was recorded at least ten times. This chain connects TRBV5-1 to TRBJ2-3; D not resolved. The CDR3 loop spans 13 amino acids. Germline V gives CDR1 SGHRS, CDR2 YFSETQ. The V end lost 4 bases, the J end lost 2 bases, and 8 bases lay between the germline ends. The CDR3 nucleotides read TGCGCCAGCAGCACCGACCCCACAGATACGCAGTATTTT. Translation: CASSTDPTDTQYF.

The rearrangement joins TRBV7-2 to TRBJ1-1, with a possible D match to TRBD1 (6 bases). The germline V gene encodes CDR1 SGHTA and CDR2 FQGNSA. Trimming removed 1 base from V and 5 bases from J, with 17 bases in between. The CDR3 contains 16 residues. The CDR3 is CASSLEWGGWRTEAFF. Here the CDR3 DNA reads TGTGCCAGCAGCTTAGAGTGGGGGGGCTGGAGGACTGAAGCTTTCTTT.

CDR3 in DNA: TGTGCCAGCAGTTTCAATGGGCGCCCCCATGAGCAGTTCTTC. It is translated as CASSFNGRPHEQFF. The chain couples TRBV28 to TRBJ2-1; no clear D gene. In germline, CDR1 is MDHEN, CDR2 SYDVKM. The CDR3 length is 14 residues. The germline V and J ends were trimmed by 3 bases and 8 bases, with 14 bases remaining between them.

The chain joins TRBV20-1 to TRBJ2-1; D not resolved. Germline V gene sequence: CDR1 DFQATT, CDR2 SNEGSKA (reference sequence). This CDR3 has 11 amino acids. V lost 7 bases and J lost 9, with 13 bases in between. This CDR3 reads CSGWWVGEQFF. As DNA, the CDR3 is TGCAGTGGTTGGTGGGTTGGTGAGCAGTTCTTC.

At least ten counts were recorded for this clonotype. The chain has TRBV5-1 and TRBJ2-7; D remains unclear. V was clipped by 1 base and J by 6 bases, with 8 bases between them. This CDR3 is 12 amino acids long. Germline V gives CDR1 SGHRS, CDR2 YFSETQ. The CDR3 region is CASSLIASEQYF. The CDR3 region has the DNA TGCGCCAGCAGCTTGATTGCATCCGAGCAGTACTTC. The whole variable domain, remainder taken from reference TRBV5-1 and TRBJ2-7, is KAGVTQTPRYLIKTRGQQVTLSCSPISGHRSVSWYQQTPGQGLQFLFEYFSETQRNKGNFPGRFSGRQFSNSRSEMNVSTLELGDSALYLCASSLIASEQYFGPGTRLTVT.

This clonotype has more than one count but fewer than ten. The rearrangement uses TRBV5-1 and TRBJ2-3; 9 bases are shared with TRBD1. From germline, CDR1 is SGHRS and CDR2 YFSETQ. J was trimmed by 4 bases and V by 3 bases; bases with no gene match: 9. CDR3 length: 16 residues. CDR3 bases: TGCGCCAGCAGCTCGGGACAGGGTGGCAAGTCAGATACGCAGTATTTT. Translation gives CASSSGQGGKSDTQYF.

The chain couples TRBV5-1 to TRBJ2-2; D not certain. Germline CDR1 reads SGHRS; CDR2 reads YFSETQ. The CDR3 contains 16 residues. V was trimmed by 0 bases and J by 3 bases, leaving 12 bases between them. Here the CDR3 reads CASSLVLGADTGELFF. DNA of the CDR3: TGCGCCAGCAGCTTGGTTCTGGGCGCGGACACCGGGGAGCTGTTTTTT.

The CDR3 DNA follows: TGCGCCAGCACACTTTCTGATGGGCAAAGCACTGAAGCTTTCTTT. It codes for CASTLSDGQSTEAFF. This chain joins TRBV5-1 and TRBJ1-1; D is undetermined. The CDR3 length is 15 residues. Germline CDR1 SGHRS, CDR2 YFSETQ. Trimming removed 6 bases at V and 4 bases at J, with 19 bases between.

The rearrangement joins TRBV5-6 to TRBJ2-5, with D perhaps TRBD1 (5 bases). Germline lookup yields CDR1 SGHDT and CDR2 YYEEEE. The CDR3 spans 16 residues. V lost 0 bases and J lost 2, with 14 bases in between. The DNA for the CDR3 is TGTGCCAGCAGCTTGGTGGCAGGGTTTGGGCAAGAGACCCAGTACTTC. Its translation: CASSLVAGFGQETQYF.

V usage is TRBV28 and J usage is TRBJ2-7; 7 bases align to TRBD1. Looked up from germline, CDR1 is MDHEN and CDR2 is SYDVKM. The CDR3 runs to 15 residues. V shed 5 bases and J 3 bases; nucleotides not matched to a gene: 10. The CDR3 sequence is CASSGRDRTFYEQYF. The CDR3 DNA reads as TGTGCCAGCAGTGGTCGGGACAGAACTTTCTACGAGCAGTACTTC. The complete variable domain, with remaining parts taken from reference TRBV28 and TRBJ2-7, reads DVKVTQSSRYLVKRTGEKVFLECVQDMDHENMFWYRQDPGLGLRLIYFSYDVKMKEKGDIPEGYSVSREKKERFSLILESASTNQTSMYLCASSGRDRTFYEQYFGPGTRLTVT.

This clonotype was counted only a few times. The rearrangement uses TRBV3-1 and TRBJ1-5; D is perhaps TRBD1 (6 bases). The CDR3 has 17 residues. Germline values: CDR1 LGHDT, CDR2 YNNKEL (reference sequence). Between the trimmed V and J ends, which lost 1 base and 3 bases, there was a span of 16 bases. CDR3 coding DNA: TGTGCCAGCAGCCAAGCTGTCACAGGGACCATCAATCAGCCCCAGCATTTT. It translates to CASSQAVTGTINQPQHF.

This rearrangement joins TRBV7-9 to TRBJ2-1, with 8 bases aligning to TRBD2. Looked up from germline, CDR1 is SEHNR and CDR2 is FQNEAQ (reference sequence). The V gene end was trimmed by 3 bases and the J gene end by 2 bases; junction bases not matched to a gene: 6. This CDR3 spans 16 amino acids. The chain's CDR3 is CASSFGGRKPYNEQFF. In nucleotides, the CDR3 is TGTGCCAGCAGCTTCGGCGGGAGGAAACCCTACAATGAGCAGTTCTTC.

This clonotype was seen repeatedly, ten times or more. The CDR3 sequence is CASSSGTGFSPLHF. The CDR3 bases are TGTGCCAGCAGCTCCGGGACAGGGTTTTCACCCCTCCACTTT. The chain is built from TRBV7-6 and TRBJ1-6, with 9 nucleotides matching TRBD1. Germline V gene lookup returns CDR1 SGHVS and CDR2 FNYEAQ. The CDR3 is 14 residues long. V gave up 4 bases and J gave up 9 bases; unmatched junction bases: 4.

In DNA, the CDR3 is TGCAGCGTTCTCAGGGTCGATACGCAGTATTTT. Protein sequence: CSVLRVDTQYF. The chain uses TRBV29-1 and TRBJ2-3; perhaps TRBD1 as D (5 bases). Germline V gives CDR1 SQVTM, CDR2 ANQGSEA. This CDR3 region has 11 residues. V was clipped by 5 bases and J by 6 bases, with 9 bases between them.

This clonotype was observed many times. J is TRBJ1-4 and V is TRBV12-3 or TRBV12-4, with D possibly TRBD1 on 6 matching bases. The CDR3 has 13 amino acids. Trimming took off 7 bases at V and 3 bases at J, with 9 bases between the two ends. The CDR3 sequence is CASKDRANEKLFF. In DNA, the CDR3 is TGTGCCAGCAAGGACAGAGCTAATGAAAAACTGTTTTTT.

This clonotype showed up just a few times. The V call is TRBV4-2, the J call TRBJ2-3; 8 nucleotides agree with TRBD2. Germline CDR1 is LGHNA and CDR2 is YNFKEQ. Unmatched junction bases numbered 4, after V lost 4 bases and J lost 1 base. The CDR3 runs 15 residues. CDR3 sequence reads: CASSRQLAGTDTQYF. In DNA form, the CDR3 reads TGTGCCAGCAGCCGACAACTAGCGGGCACAGATACGCAGTATTTT.

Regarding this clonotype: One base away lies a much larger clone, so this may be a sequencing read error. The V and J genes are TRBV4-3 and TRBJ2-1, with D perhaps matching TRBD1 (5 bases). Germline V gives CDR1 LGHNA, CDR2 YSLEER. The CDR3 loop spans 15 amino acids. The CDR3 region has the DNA TGCGCCAGCAGCCAAGCAGTGGGGCCCTACACTGAGCAGTTCTTC. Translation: CASSQAVGPYTEQFF.

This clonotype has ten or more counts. Written as DNA, the CDR3 is TGTGCCAGCAGTTACTCGCGAAAAGAGACCCAGTACTTC. This codes for CASSYSRKETQYF. The chain combines TRBV6-5 with TRBJ2-5; D is undetermined. V was trimmed by 0 bases and J by 3 bases, leaving 5 bases between them. The CDR3 loop spans 13 amino acids. Germline lookup yields CDR1 MNHEY and CDR2 SVGAGI.

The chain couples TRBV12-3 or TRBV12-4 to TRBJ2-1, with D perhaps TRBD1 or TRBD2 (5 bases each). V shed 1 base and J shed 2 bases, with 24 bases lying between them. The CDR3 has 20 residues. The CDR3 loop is CASSLVYSRDASGPYNEQFF. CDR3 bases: TGTGCCAGCAGTTTAGTTTACTCCAGGGACGCGAGTGGCCCCTACAATGAGCAGTTCTTC.

The chain's CDR3 is CASSPSRISGNTIYF. The CDR3 DNA sequence: TGTGCCAGCAGTCCCTCCCGGATCTCTGGAAACACCATATATTTT. The rearrangement joins TRBV27 to TRBJ1-3; D remains ambiguous. CDR1 MNHEY and CDR2 SMNVEV come from the germline V gene (reference sequence). With 5 bases removed from V and 0 bases from J, the gap between germline ends came to 11 bases. The CDR3 spans 15 residues.

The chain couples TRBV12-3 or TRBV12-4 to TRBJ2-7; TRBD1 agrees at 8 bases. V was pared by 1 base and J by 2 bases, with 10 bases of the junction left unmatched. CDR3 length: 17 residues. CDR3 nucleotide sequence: TGTGCCAGCAGTTTAGGCAGGGGGCCCACTTATACCTACGAGCAGTACTTC. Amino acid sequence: CASSLGRGPTYTYEQYF.

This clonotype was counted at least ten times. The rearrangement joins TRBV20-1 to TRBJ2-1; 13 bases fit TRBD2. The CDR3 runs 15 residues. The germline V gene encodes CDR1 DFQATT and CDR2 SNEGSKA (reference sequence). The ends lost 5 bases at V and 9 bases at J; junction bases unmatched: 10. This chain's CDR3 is CSAPRTSGSAGEQFF. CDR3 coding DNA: TGCAGTGCTCCTCGGACTAGCGGGAGCGCAGGTGAGCAGTTCTTC.

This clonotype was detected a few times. CDR3 sequence reads: CSVLTGQNTEAFF. The DNA for the CDR3 is TGCAGCGTTCTGACAGGGCAGAACACTGAAGCTTTCTTT. J is TRBJ1-1 and V is TRBV29-1; 7 bases align to TRBD1. In germline, CDR1 is SQVTM, CDR2 ANQGSEA. The V and J ends lost 5 bases and 1 base, in that order; junction bases with no gene match: 4. The CDR3 covers 13 residues.

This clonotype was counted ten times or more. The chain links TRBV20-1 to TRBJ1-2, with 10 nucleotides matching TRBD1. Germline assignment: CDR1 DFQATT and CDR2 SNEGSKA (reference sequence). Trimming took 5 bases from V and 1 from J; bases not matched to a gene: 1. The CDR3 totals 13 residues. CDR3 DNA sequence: TGCAGTGCTGGGACAGGGGATAACTATGGCTACACCTTC. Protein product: CSAGTGDNYGYTF.

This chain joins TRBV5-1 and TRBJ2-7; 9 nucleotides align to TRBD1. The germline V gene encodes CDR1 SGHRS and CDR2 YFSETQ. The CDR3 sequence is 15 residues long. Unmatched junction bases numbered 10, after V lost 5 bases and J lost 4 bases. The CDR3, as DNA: TGCGCCAGCAGTACCCCCGGGACAGGGATTTACGAGCAGTACTTC. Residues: CASSTPGTGIYEQYF.